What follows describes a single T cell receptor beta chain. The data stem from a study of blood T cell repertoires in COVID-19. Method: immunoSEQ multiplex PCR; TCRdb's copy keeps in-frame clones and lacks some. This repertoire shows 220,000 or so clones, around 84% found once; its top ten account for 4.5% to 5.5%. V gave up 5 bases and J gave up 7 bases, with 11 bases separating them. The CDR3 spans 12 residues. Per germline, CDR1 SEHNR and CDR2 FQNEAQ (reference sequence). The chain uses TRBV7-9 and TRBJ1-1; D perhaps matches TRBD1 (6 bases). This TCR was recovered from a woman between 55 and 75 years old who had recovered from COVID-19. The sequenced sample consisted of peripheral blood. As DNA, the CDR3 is TGTGCCAGCAGCCCGGACAGTCTTGAAGCTTTCTTT. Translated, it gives CASSPDSLEAFF.